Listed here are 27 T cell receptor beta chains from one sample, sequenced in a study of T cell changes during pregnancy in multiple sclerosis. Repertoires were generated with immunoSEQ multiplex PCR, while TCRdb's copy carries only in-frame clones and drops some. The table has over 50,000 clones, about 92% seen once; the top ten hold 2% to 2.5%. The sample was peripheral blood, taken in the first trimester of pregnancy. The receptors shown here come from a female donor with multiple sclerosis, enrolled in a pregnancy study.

This CDR3 reads CASSCKGQAYYGYTF. CDR3 DNA sequence: TGTGCCAGCAGCTGCAAGGGACAGGCATACTATGGCTACACCTTC. The genes are TRBV7-9 and TRBJ1-2, with TRBD1 matching 8 bases. The V gene end was trimmed by 4 bases and the J gene end by 3 bases; junction bases not matched to a gene: 7. The CDR3 has 15 amino acids. Germline CDR1 is SEHNR and CDR2 is FQNEAQ (reference sequence). The entire variable domain, with the rest obtained from reference TRBV7-9 and TRBJ1-2, is as follows: DTGVSQNPRHKITKRGQNVTFRCDPISEHNRLYWYRQTLGQGPEFLTYFQNEAQLEKSRLLSDRFSAERPKGSFSTLEIQRTEQGDSAMYLCASSCKGQAYYGYTFGSGTRLTVV.

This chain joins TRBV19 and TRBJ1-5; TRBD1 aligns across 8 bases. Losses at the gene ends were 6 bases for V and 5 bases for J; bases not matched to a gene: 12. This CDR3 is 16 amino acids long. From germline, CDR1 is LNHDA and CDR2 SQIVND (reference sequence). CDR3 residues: CASSRLNHRGDQPQHF. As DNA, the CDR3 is TGTGCCAGTAGCCGTCTAAATCACAGGGGGGATCAGCCCCAGCATTTT. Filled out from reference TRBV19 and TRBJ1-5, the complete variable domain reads DGGITQSPKYLFRKEGQNVTLSCEQNLNHDAMYWYRQDPGQGLRLIYYSQIVNDFQKGDIAEGYSVSREKKESFPLTVTSAQKNPTAFYLCASSRLNHRGDQPQHFGDGTRLSIL.

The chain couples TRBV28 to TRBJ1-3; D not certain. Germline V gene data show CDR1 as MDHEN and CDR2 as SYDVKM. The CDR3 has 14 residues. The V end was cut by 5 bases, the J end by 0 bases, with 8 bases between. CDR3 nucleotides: TGTGCCAGCAGTAAGGGAGGCTCTGGAAACACCATATATTTT. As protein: CASSKGGSGNTIYF.

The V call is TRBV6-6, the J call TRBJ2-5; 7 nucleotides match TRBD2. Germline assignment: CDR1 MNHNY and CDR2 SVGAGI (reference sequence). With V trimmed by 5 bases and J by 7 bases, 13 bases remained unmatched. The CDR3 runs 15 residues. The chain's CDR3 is CASSTAVFGGGTQYF. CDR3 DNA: TGTGCCAGCAGTACAGCTGTGTTTGGGGGGGGGACCCAGTACTTC.

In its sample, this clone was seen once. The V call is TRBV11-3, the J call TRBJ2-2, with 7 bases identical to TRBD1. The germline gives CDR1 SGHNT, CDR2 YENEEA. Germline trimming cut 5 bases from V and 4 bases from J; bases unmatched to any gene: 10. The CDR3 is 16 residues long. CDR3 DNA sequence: TGTGCCAGCAGCCCCGAGGGACAGATTTTCACCGGGGAGCTGTTTTTT. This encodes CASSPEGQIFTGELFF. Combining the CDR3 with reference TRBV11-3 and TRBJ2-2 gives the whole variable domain EAGVVQSPRYKIIEKKQPVAFWCNPISGHNTLYWYLQNLGQGPELLIRYENEEAVDDSQLPKDRFSAERLKGVDSTLKIQPAELGDSAVYLCASSPEGQIFTGELFFGEGSRLTVL.

In nucleotides, the CDR3 is TGTGCCAGCAGCTTAGTCCCACCCAGCGGGAGGCACGAGCAGTACTTC. This codes for CASSLVPPSGRHEQYF. The J gene is TRBJ2-7, the V gene TRBV11-3; 9 bases map to TRBD2. The ends lost 1 base at V and 5 bases at J; junction bases unmatched: 9. Looked up from germline, CDR1 is SGHNT and CDR2 is YENEEA. CDR3 length equals 16 residues. The full variable domain, completed using reference TRBV11-3 and TRBJ2-7, is EAGVVQSPRYKIIEKKQPVAFWCNPISGHNTLYWYLQNLGQGPELLIRYENEEAVDDSQLPKDRFSAERLKGVDSTLKIQPAELGDSAVYLCASSLVPPSGRHEQYFGPGTRLTVT.

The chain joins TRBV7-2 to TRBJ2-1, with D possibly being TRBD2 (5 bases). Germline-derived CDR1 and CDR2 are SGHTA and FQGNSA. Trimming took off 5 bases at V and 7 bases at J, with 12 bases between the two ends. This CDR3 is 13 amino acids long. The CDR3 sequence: CASSPILGNEQFF. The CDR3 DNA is TGTGCCAGCAGCCCCATACTAGGAAATGAGCAGTTCTTC.

DNA for the CDR3: TGTGCCAGCAGCTTAGGGTCTACAGGATTTTATGGCTACACCTTC. Protein: CASSLGSTGFYGYTF. J is TRBJ1-2 and V is TRBV7-9, with D possibly matching TRBD1 (5 bases). The CDR3 is 15 amino acids. Trimming removed 1 base at V and 5 bases at J, with 14 bases between. From germline, CDR1 is SEHNR and CDR2 FQNEAQ (reference sequence).

The CDR3 region is CASSGGLAGGNEQFF. CDR3 DNA: TGTGCCAGCAGTGGGGGACTAGCGGGAGGGAATGAGCAGTTCTTC. This chain connects TRBV6-4 to TRBJ2-1; 16 bases are a match to TRBD2. Germline V CDR1 and CDR2: MRHNA, SNTAGT. This CDR3 is built from 15 residues. V lost 4 bases and J lost 7; bases outside the gene matches: 1.

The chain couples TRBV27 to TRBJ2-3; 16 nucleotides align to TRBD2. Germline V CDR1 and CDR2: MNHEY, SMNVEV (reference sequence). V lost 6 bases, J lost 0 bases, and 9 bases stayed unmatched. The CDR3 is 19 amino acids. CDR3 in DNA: TGTGCCAGCAGACACGGCGGGACTAGCGGGAGGGATAGCACAGATACGCAGTATTTT. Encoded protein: CASRHGGTSGRDSTDTQYF.

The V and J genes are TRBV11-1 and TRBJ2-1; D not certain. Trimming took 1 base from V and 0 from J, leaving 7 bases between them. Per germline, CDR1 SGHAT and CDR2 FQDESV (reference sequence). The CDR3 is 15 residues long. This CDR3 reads CASSLDWSSYNEQFF. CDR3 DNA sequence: TGTGCCAGCAGCTTAGACTGGTCCTCCTACAATGAGCAGTTCTTC.

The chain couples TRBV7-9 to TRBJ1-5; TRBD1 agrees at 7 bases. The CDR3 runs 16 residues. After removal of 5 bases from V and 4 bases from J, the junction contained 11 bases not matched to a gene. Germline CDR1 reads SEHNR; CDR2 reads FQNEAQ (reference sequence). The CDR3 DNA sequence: TGTGCCAGCAGCCCCGAGGGGGCCCGAGGTAATCAGCCCCAGCATTTT. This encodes CASSPEGARGNQPQHF. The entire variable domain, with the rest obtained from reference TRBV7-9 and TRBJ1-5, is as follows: DTGVSQNPRHKITKRGQNVTFRCDPISEHNRLYWYRQTLGQGPEFLTYFQNEAQLEKSRLLSDRFSAERPKGSFSTLEIQRTEQGDSAMYLCASSPEGARGNQPQHFGDGTRLSIL.

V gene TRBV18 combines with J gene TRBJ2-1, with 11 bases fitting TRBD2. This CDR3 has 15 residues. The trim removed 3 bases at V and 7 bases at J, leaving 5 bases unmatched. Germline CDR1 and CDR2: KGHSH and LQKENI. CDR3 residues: CASSPRTSGLNEQFF. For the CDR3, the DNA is TGTGCCAGCTCACCCAGGACTAGCGGGCTAAATGAGCAGTTCTTC.

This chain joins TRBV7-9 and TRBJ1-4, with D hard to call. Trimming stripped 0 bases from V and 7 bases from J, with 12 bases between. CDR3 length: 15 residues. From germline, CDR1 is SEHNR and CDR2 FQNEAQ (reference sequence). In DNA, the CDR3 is TGTGCCAGCAGCTTAGCATTCGGGGAGAGTGAAAAACTGTTTTTT. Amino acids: CASSLAFGESEKLFF. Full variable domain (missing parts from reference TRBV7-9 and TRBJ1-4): DTGVSQNPRHKITKRGQNVTFRCDPISEHNRLYWYRQTLGQGPEFLTYFQNEAQLEKSRLLSDRFSAERPKGSFSTLEIQRTEQGDSAMYLCASSLAFGESEKLFFGSGTQLSVL.

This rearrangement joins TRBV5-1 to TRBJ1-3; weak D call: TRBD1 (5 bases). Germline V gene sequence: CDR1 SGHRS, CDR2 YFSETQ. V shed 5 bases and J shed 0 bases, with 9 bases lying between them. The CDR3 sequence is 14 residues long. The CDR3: CASRKQDSGNTIYF. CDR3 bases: TGCGCCAGCAGAAAACAGGACTCTGGAAACACCATATATTTT.

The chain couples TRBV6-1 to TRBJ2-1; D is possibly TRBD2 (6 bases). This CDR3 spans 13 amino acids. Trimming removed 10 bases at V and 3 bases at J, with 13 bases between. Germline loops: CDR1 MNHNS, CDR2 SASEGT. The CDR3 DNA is TGTGCCACCCGGGACTGGCTCTACAATGAGCAGTTCTTC. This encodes CATRDWLYNEQFF.

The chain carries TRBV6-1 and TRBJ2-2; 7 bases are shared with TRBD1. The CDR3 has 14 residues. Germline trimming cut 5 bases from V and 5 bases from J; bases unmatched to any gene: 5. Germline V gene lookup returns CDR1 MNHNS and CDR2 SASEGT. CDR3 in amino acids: CASSPQTGTGELFF. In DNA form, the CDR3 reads TGTGCCAGCAGTCCACAGACAGGGACCGGGGAGCTGTTTTTT.

CDR3 DNA: TGTGCCAGCAGCGCCGGACACGGCAATCAGCCCCAGCATTTT. It yields the protein CASSAGHGNQPQHF. The chain employs TRBV5-5 and TRBJ1-5; D might be TRBD1 (5 bases). With 4 bases removed from V and 2 bases from J, the gap between germline ends came to 10 bases. CDR1 is SGHKS and CDR2 is YYEKEE in the germline V gene (reference sequence). This CDR3 comprises 14 residues.

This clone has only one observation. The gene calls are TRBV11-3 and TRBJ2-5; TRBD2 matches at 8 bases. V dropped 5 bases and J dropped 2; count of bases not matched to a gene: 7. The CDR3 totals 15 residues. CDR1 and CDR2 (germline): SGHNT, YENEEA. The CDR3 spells CASSPGRVGQETQYF. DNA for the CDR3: TGTGCCAGCAGCCCCGGGAGGGTAGGGCAAGAGACCCAGTACTTC.

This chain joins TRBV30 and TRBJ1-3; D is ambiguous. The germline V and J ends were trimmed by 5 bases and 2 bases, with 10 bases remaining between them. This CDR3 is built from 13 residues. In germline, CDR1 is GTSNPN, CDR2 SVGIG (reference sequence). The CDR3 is CAWSAGTGNTIYF. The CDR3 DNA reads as TGTGCCTGGTCAGCAGGAACTGGAAACACCATATATTTT.

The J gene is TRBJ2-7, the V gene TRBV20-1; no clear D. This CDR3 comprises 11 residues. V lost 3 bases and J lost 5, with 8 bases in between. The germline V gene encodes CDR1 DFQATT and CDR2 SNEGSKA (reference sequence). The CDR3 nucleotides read TGCAGTGCTAGCATCCAGGACGAGCAGTACTTC. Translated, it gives CSASIQDEQYF.

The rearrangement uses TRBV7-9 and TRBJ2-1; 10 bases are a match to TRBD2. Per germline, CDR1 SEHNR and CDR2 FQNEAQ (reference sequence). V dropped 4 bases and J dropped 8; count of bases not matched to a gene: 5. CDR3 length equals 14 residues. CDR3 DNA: TGTGCCAGCAGCTCCCCCGGGACTAGCGATGAGCAGTTCTTC. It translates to CASSSPGTSDEQFF.

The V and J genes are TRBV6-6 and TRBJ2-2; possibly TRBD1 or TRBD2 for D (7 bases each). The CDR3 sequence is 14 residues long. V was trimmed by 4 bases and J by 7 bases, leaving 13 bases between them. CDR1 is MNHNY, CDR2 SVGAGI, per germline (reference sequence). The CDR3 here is CASSSSGGVGELFF. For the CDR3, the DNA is TGTGCCAGCAGTTCCTCAGGGGGGGTCGGGGAGCTGTTTTTT.

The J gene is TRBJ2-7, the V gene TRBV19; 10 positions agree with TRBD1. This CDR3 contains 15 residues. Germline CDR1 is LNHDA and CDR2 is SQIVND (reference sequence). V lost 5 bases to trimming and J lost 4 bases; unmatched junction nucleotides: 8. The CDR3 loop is CASSAPGQGRYEQYF. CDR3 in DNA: TGTGCCAGTAGTGCACCGGGACAGGGGCGGTACGAGCAGTACTTC.

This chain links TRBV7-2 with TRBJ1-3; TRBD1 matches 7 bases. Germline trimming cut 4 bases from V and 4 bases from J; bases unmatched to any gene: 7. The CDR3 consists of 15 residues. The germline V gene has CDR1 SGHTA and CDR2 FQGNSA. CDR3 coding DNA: TGTGCCAGCAGCTCCCGGGACAGTAGGGGAAACACCATATATTTT. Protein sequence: CASSSRDSRGNTIYF.

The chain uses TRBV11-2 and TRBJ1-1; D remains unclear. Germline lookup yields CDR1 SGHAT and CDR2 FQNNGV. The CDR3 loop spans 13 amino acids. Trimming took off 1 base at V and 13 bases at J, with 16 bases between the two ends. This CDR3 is CASSLVPGREGFF. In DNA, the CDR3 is TGTGCCAGCAGCTTAGTCCCTGGAAGGGAGGGTTTCTTT.

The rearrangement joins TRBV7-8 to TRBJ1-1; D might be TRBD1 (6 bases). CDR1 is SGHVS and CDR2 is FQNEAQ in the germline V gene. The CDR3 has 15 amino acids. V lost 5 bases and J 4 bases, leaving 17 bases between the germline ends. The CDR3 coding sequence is TGTGCCAGCAGCGTACTGGTGGGGGCAGGCACTGAAGCTTTCTTT. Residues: CASSVLVGAGTEAFF.